These 17 T cell receptor beta chains came from one sample sequenced in a study of blood T cell repertoires in COVID-19. The table came from immunoSEQ multiplex PCR; TCRdb's copy has only in-frame clones and leaves some out. The sample shows tens of thousands of clones, 80% to 90% of them seen only once. Input material: peripheral blood. These receptor sequences come from a man older than 75 with acute or convalescent COVID-19.

The chain links TRBV30 to TRBJ2-5; TRBD1 is a possible D gene (5 bases). This CDR3 has 12 residues. Trimming removed 2 bases at V and 5 bases at J, with 9 bases between. Per the germline V gene, CDR1 is GTSNPN and CDR2 is SVGIG (reference sequence). CDR3 sequence reads: CAWSKGLETQYF. DNA of the CDR3: TGTGCCTGGAGTAAGGGGCTGGAGACCCAGTACTTC.

The chain has TRBV11-2 and TRBJ1-6, with 7 bases identical to TRBD1. This CDR3 is built from 14 residues. V shed 3 bases, J shed 9 bases, and the junction held 5 bases outside the gene matches. Germline V gene lookup returns CDR1 SGHAT and CDR2 FQNNGV. The CDR3 sequence: CASSFRTGSSPLHF. CDR3 bases: TGTGCCAGCAGCTTCCGGACAGGAAGTTCACCCCTCCACTTT.

This chain joins TRBV27 and TRBJ2-5, with 9 bases matching TRBD2. The CDR3 totals 13 residues. Germline V CDR1 and CDR2: MNHEY, SMNVEV (reference sequence). V was clipped by 6 bases and J by 4 bases; unmatched bases: 3. This CDR3 reads CASRRGGIETQYF. In nucleotides, the CDR3 is TGTGCCAGCAGGCGGGGGGGCATAGAGACCCAGTACTTC.

The rearrangement links TRBV5-1 to TRBJ1-1, with D unresolved. Deletions cut 0 bases from V and 11 bases from J, with 17 bases between. Per the germline V gene, CDR1 is SGHRS and CDR2 is YFSETQ. This CDR3 region has 14 residues. The CDR3 loop is CASSLGEGLGLAFF. The CDR3 DNA reads as TGCGCCAGCAGCTTGGGGGAGGGCCTCGGTCTGGCTTTCTTT.

This CDR3 reads CASSIDQVADSSKYF. The DNA for the CDR3 is TGTGCCAGTAGTATAGATCAGGTGGCGGACTCCTCTAAGTACTTC. The chain carries TRBV19 and TRBJ2-7, with D possibly TRBD2 on 5 matching bases. Trimming cost V 0 bases and J 11 bases, with 20 bases left between them. The CDR3 has 15 residues. Germline V CDR1 and CDR2: LNHDA, SQIVND (reference sequence).

The chain has TRBV4-2 and TRBJ1-2, with 8 positions matching TRBD1. The CDR3 spans 16 residues. The V gene's germline CDR1 is LGHNA and CDR2 YNFKEQ. J lost 7 bases, V lost 1 base, and 11 bases had no gene match. The CDR3 here is CASSQAQIQGAGGYTF. DNA of the CDR3: TGTGCCAGCAGCCAAGCTCAAATTCAGGGGGCTGGTGGCTACACCTTC.

The chain recombines TRBV5-8 with TRBJ2-3, with 9 bases matching TRBD1. The CDR3 covers 16 residues. In germline, CDR1 is SGHTS, CDR2 YDEGEE. V trimming: 4 bases; J trimming: 4 bases; junction bases outside the gene matches: 10. DNA for the CDR3: TGTGCCAGCAGCAAAGGGACAGGGTTTCGTCCAGATACGCAGTATTTT. This translates into CASSKGTGFRPDTQYF.

This chain links TRBV11-2 with TRBJ1-2, with D tentatively TRBD1 (6 bases). Trimming removed 3 bases at V and 8 bases at J, with 13 bases between. CDR1 and CDR2 (germline): SGHAT, FQNNGV. The CDR3 loop spans 13 amino acids. This CDR3 reads CASSFTHREGYTF. The CDR3, as DNA: TGTGCCAGCAGCTTCACCCACAGGGAGGGCTACACCTTC.

On this clone itself: The sample contains more than one DNA sequence encoding this CDR3. The chain's CDR3 is CASSFSGYEKLFF. Written as DNA, the CDR3 is TGTGCCAGCAGTTTCTCAGGGTACGAAAAACTGTTTTTT. The V and J genes are TRBV27 and TRBJ1-4, with TRBD1 as a possible D gene (5 bases). This CDR3 spans 13 amino acids. Germline CDR1 MNHEY, CDR2 SMNVEV (reference sequence). With 3 bases removed from V and 8 bases from J, the gap between germline ends came to 10 bases.

The V call is TRBV30, the J call TRBJ1-1; D unresolved. This CDR3 has 11 residues. Trimming cost V 4 bases and J 11 bases, with 14 bases left between them. CDR1 GTSNPN and CDR2 SVGIG come from the germline V gene (reference sequence). This CDR3 is CAWMWLTWAFF. CDR3 bases: TGTGCCTGGATGTGGTTGACTTGGGCTTTCTTT.

This clone was seen a single time. The chain links TRBV5-4 to TRBJ2-7, with a tentative D call TRBD2 (6 bases). Germline assignment: CDR1 SGHNT and CDR2 YYREEE (reference sequence). V lost 0 bases and J lost 3, with 13 bases in between. The CDR3 extends over 15 amino acids. The CDR3 DNA sequence: TGTGCCAGCAGCTTGGAGGGGCAGGGAGGCTACGAGCAGTACTTC. It specifies CASSLEGQGGYEQYF.

The table lists this clone with a count of one. The chain recombines TRBV25-1 with TRBJ2-3; TRBD1 matches 10 bases. Trimming took 2 bases from V and 1 from J; bases not matched to a gene: 3. CDR1 is MGHDK, CDR2 SYGVNS, per germline. This CDR3 is 16 amino acids long. The CDR3 DNA reads as TGTGCCAGCAGTGAAGCAGGGACAGGGGGCACAGATACGCAGTATTTT. Its protein product is CASSEAGTGGTDTQYF.

This clone has just one count. The rearrangement links TRBV15 to TRBJ2-1; 16 bases align to TRBD2. The CDR3 is made up of 21 amino acids. The V gene's germline CDR1 is LNHNV and CDR2 YYDKDF (reference sequence). After removal of 3 bases from V and 0 bases from J, the junction contained 11 bases not matched to a gene. As DNA, the CDR3 is TGTGCCACCAGCAGGTCATATATGGGACTAGCGGGGGGGAGCTCCTACAATGAGCAGTTCTTC. Amino acid sequence: CATSRSYMGLAGGSSYNEQFF.

The DNA for the CDR3 is TGTGCCTGGACCAGACAGGGGGGAAATCAGCCCCAGCATTTT. Amino acid sequence: CAWTRQGGNQPQHF. The chain employs TRBV30 and TRBJ1-5, with 9 bases aligning to TRBD1. J was trimmed by 4 bases and V by 4 bases; bases with no gene match: 5. The V gene's germline CDR1 is GTSNPN and CDR2 SVGIG (reference sequence). The CDR3 is made up of 14 amino acids.

This sequence joins TRBV6-2 or TRBV6-3 and TRBJ2-7; D may be TRBD1 (6 bases). Trimming removed 4 bases at V and 1 base at J, with 11 bases between. Germline CDR1 MNHEY, CDR2 SVGEGT. CDR3 length: 14 residues. This chain's CDR3 is CASSLDRNSYEQYF. As DNA, the CDR3 is TGTGCCAGCAGTTTGGACAGAAATTCCTACGAGCAGTACTTC.

The chain has TRBV5-1 and TRBJ1-1; 7 bases line up with TRBD1. This CDR3 region has 16 residues. The germline V gene encodes CDR1 SGHRS and CDR2 YFSETQ. Trimming at V came to 3 bases and at J to 4 bases, leaving 12 bases not matched to a gene. The CDR3 DNA reads as TGCGCCAGCAGCTGGACAATGTTAGGGGGCGTCACTGAAGCTTTCTTT. This encodes CASSWTMLGGVTEAFF.

This chain joins TRBV6-1 and TRBJ1-3; D may be TRBD1 (6 bases). Trimming pared 0 bases from V and 2 bases from J, leaving 11 bases between. The germline V gene has CDR1 MNHNS and CDR2 SASEGT. The CDR3 has 16 residues. In nucleotides, the CDR3 is TGTGCCAGCAGTGAAGCATTAGGGGGTCCTGGAAACACCATATATTTT. Translation: CASSEALGGPGNTIYF.